This T cell receptor beta chain was sequenced during a study of blood T cell repertoires in COVID-19. Study summary: T cells, B-cell-depleted T cells, or PBMCs supplied cDNA or gDNA.

Original analysis: How many nucleated cells were present was estimated from reference gene primer amplification. Method: immunoSEQ multiplex PCR; TCRdb's copy keeps in-frame clones and lacks some. The V and J calls and clone size were taken over from that table, and D and trimming were inferred from the DNA. The sample holds about 230,000 clones, 87% seen once. The V and J ends lost 6 bases and 9 bases respectively, with 15 bases between them. The CDR3 runs 14 residues. Germline assignment: CDR1 SEHNR and CDR2 FQNEAQ (reference sequence). Cohorts were determined from participant-reported clinical history.

The sequenced material came from PBMCs or T cells enriched from blood (not recorded which). The TCR originated in a young man who had recovered from COVID-19. The gene calls are TRBV7-9 and TRBJ1-6, with TRBD1 as a possible D gene (5 bases). CDR3 DNA sequence: TGTGCCAGCAGGGGGCAGGGACTATTTTCACCCCTCCACTTT. Its protein product is CASRGQGLFSPLHF.